These 14 T cell receptor beta chains were all obtained from the same sample, sequenced in a study of cytomegalovirus exposure and HLA in healthy donors. The PCR ran on 60 Vbeta and 13 Jbeta primers. The data were produced by immunoSEQ multiplex PCR, yet TCRdb's version contains in-frame clones alone and is incomplete. In all, the sample yields 50,000 to 55,000 clones. The sample consisted of PBMCs. These receptors were taken from a woman aged 55-75 years in good health and CMV-seropositive.

The rearrangement links TRBV6-5 to TRBJ1-2; 7 positions match TRBD1. Trimming at V came to 2 bases and at J to 4 bases, leaving 7 bases not matched to a gene. This CDR3 is built from 15 residues. CDR1 is MNHEY, CDR2 SVGAGI, per germline. The CDR3 loop reads CASSYRDSYVYGYTF. Here the CDR3 DNA reads TGTGCCAGCAGTTACCGGGACAGCTATGTCTATGGCTACACCTTC.

The rearrangement links TRBV6-5 to TRBJ2-7; 9 nucleotides align to TRBD1. The CDR3 is 15 residues long. V shed 3 bases, J shed 0 bases, and the junction held 3 bases outside the gene matches. Germline-derived CDR1 and CDR2 are MNHEY and SVGAGI. This CDR3 is CASSYSDRGSYEQYF. The CDR3 DNA reads as TGTGCCAGCAGTTATTCGGACAGGGGCTCCTACGAGCAGTACTTC.

Here the CDR3 reads CASSFAGGGNYTF. The CDR3 bases are TGTGCCAGCAGCTTCGCCGGGGGGGGTAACTACACCTTC. The rearrangement joins TRBV7-2 to TRBJ1-2, with a weak D call TRBD1 (5 bases). The germline CDR1 and CDR2 sequences are SGHTA and FQGNSA. V gave up 3 bases and J gave up 10 bases, with 15 bases separating them. CDR3 length equals 13 residues.

The chain combines TRBV19 with TRBJ2-3, with TRBD2 matching 7 bases. V trimming: 7 bases; J trimming: 1 base; junction bases outside the gene matches: 14. This CDR3 region has 17 residues. Germline CDR1 and CDR2: LNHDA and SQIVND (reference sequence). As DNA, the CDR3 is TGTGCCAGTACAGGGAGGGAAGTCTACCACTGCACAGATACGCAGTATTTT. Its protein product is CASTGREVYHCTDTQYF.

The chain uses TRBV4-2 and TRBJ1-5, with 8 bases aligning to TRBD1. Germline assignment: CDR1 LGHNA and CDR2 YNFKEQ. V gave up 3 bases and J gave up 4 bases; unmatched junction bases: 11. The CDR3 covers 17 residues. The CDR3 bases are TGTGCCAGCAGCCATAGTGCCGGGACAGGAGATAATCAGCCCCAGCATTTT. This codes for CASSHSAGTGDNQPQHF.

The rearrangement links TRBV14 to TRBJ2-5; maybe TRBD2 (6 bases). The V and J ends lost 5 bases and 5 bases respectively, with 15 bases between them. Germline V gene sequence: CDR1 SGHDN, CDR2 FVKESK. The CDR3 is 14 residues long. CDR3 protein: CASSGTSRWETQYF. As DNA, the CDR3 is TGTGCCAGCAGCGGGACTTCCAGGTGGGAGACCCAGTACTTC.

The J gene is TRBJ1-2, the V gene TRBV6-4, with D unresolved. The CDR3 loop spans 11 amino acids. Trimming removed 6 bases at V and 5 bases at J, with 7 bases between. CDR1 is MRHNA, CDR2 SNTAGT, per germline. DNA for the CDR3: TGTGCCAGCAGGGCGGAGTATGGCTACACCTTC. This translates into CASRAEYGYTF.

The chain recombines TRBV6-6 with TRBJ1-5; no firm D call. Trimming took off 2 bases at V and 2 bases at J, with 10 bases between the two ends. Per germline, CDR1 MNHNY and CDR2 SVGAGI (reference sequence). The CDR3 is made up of 15 amino acids. This CDR3 is CASSYGAAGNQPQHF. In nucleotides, the CDR3 is TGTGCCAGCAGTTACGGAGCCGCGGGCAATCAGCCCCAGCATTTT.

The chain uses TRBV5-4 and TRBJ2-6, with a possible D match to TRBD2 (7 bases). Germline V CDR1 and CDR2: SGHNT, YYREEE (reference sequence). The CDR3 spans 20 residues. The germline V and J ends were trimmed by 4 bases and 3 bases, with 26 bases remaining between them. The CDR3 protein is CASSPQFGGPALGGANVLTF. DNA of the CDR3: TGTGCCAGCAGCCCCCAATTCGGGGGGCCGGCTCTAGGTGGGGCCAACGTCCTGACTTTC. Supplemented by reference TRBV5-4 and TRBJ2-6, the full variable domain reads ETGVTQSPTHLIKTRGQQVTLRCSSQSGHNTVSWYQQALGQGPQFIFQYYREEENGRGNFPPRFSGLQFPNYSSELNVNALELDDSALYLCASSPQFGGPALGGANVLTFGAGSRLTVL.

V is TRBV5-1 and J is TRBJ1-3; 8 nucleotides line up with TRBD1. The germline CDR1 and CDR2 sequences are SGHRS and YFSETQ. The CDR3 sequence is 16 residues long. V trimming: 3 bases; J trimming: 0 bases; junction bases outside the gene matches: 5. The CDR3 DNA follows: TGCGCCAGCAGCTCGGACAGGGTAAACTCTGGAAACACCATATATTTT. It codes for CASSSDRVNSGNTIYF.

The rearrangement joins TRBV27 to TRBJ2-2; the D gene is possibly TRBD1 (5 bases). Trimming shortened V by 5 bases and J by 3 bases, and 10 bases separated the two germline ends. This CDR3 contains 14 residues. CDR1 MNHEY and CDR2 SMNVEV come from the germline V gene (reference sequence). The CDR3 DNA is TGTGCCAGCAGTCCCCCCAGGGACACCGGGGAGCTGTTTTTT. This sequence encodes CASSPPRDTGELFF.

The rearrangement links TRBV6-5 to TRBJ1-1; D not certain. Germline V gene sequence: CDR1 MNHEY, CDR2 SVGAGI. V lost 4 bases, J lost 4 bases, and 16 bases lay in between. The CDR3 sequence is 15 residues long. The CDR3 protein is CASSSWPVGSTEAFF. The DNA for the CDR3 is TGTGCCAGCAGTTCTTGGCCGGTGGGGAGCACTGAAGCTTTCTTT.

Details on this clone: The junction differs from germline at one of its ends, possibly a read error. The same CDR3 arises from other DNA sequences in this sample as well. The chain uses TRBV6-5 and TRBJ1-1; D perhaps matches TRBD1 (6 bases). This CDR3 is 15 amino acids long. Germline V gene lookup returns CDR1 MNHEY and CDR2 SVGAGI. For the CDR3, the DNA is TGTGCCAGCAGCCAGGGGAGACAGACGAACACTGAAGCTTTCTTC. It specifies CASSQGRQTNTEAFF.

The chain employs TRBV6-5 and TRBJ2-7, with D perhaps TRBD2 (7 bases). Trimming took 7 bases from V and 0 from J, leaving 13 bases between them. CDR1 and CDR2 from the germline V gene are MNHEY and SVGAGI. This CDR3 spans 14 amino acids. CDR3 in amino acids: CASTRGASSYEQYF. In nucleotides, the CDR3 is TGTGCCAGCACCCGGGGGGCAAGCTCCTACGAGCAGTACTTC.